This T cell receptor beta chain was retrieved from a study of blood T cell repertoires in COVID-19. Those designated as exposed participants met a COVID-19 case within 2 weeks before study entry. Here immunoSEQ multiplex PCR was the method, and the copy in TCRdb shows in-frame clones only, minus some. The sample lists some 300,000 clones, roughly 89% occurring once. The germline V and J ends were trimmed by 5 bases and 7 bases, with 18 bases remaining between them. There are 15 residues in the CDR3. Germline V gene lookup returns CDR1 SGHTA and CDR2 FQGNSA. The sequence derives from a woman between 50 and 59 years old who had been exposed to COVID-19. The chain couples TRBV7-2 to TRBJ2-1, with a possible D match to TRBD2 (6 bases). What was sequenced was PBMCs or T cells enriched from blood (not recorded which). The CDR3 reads CASSLNSGGGNEQFF. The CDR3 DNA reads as TGTGCCAGCAGCCTCAATTCCGGCGGAGGGAATGAGCAGTTCTTC.